A single sample is the source of the 26 T cell receptor beta chains below, sequenced in a study of blood T cell repertoires in COVID-19. Sequencing used immunoSEQ multiplex PCR; TCRdb keeps in-frame clones, though not all of them. The sample has approximately 150,000 clones, 88% seen once. Sample: peripheral blood. The receptors derive from a man in his fifties or sixties with active or convalescent COVID-19.

V is TRBV7-2 and J is TRBJ2-3, with D possibly TRBD2 on 5 matching bases. The V gene lost 4 bases and the J gene lost 5 bases, with 13 bases spanning the gap. CDR3 size: 14 residues. Germline values: CDR1 SGHTA, CDR2 FQGNSA. Here the CDR3 DNA reads TGTGCCAGCAGCTACCCGACGGGGAAAGATACGCAGTATTTT. This codes for CASSYPTGKDTQYF.

J is TRBJ1-5 and V is TRBV5-6, with a tentative D call TRBD1 (5 bases). Germline V lookup: CDR1 SGHDT, CDR2 YYEEEE. The CDR3 consists of 15 residues. V lost 4 bases to trimming and J lost 2 bases, with 13 bases between them. CDR3 DNA sequence: TGTGCCAGCAGCCCGGGACTGGGAGGCAATCAGCCCCAGCATTTT. Its translation is CASSPGLGGNQPQHF.

In its sample, this clone was seen once. The chain links TRBV6-5 to TRBJ2-2, with 10 bases fitting TRBD1. The V gene's germline CDR1 is MNHEY and CDR2 SVGAGI. CDR3 length equals 15 residues. Losses at the gene ends were 4 bases for V and 5 bases for J; bases not matched to a gene: 4. CDR3 residues: CASSSGQGYTGELFF. CDR3 sequence (DNA): TGTGCCAGCAGTTCGGGACAGGGGTATACCGGGGAGCTGTTTTTT.

CDR3 sequence reads: CASSSIVGQREKLFF. In DNA form, the CDR3 reads TGTGCCAGCAGCTCTATTGTAGGACAGCGGGAAAAACTGTTTTTT. This chain uses TRBV7-9 with TRBJ1-4; TRBD1 might be the D (6 bases). Looked up from germline, CDR1 is SEHNR and CDR2 is FQNEAQ (reference sequence). The germline V and J ends were trimmed by 4 bases and 8 bases, with 17 bases remaining between them. The CDR3 covers 15 residues.

The chain uses TRBV6-1 and TRBJ1-6; the D gene is possibly TRBD1 (6 bases). Trimming cost V 1 base and J 7 bases, with 17 bases left between them. The germline V gene has CDR1 MNHNS and CDR2 SASEGT. The CDR3 totals 17 residues. The CDR3 protein is CASSEGGGGAANSPLHF. The CDR3 nucleotides read TGTGCCAGCAGTGAAGGGGGTGGGGGCGCGGCGAATTCACCCCTCCACTTT.

The chain is built from TRBV27 and TRBJ2-7; D is possibly TRBD2 (6 bases). V lost 9 bases and J 2 bases, leaving 14 bases between the germline ends. The germline CDR1 and CDR2 sequences are MNHEY and SMNVEV (reference sequence). The CDR3 has 13 residues. The CDR3: CARPGVWAYEQYF. The CDR3 coding sequence is TGTGCCAGACCGGGGGTATGGGCCTACGAGCAGTACTTC.

This clone has only a few counts. The J gene is TRBJ1-1, the V gene TRBV28; TRBD1 might be the D (5 bases). Germline V gives CDR1 MDHEN, CDR2 SYDVKM. This CDR3 has 15 residues. The germline V and J ends were trimmed by 9 bases and 0 bases, with 17 bases remaining between them. CDR3 bases: TGTGCCAGTATGACCTCAGGGTTTATGAACACTGAAGCTTTCTTT. Amino acid sequence: CASMTSGFMNTEAFF.

In nucleotides, the CDR3 is TGTGCCAGCAGCTTGCTGTCCTACGAGCAGTACTTC. Translated: CASSLLSYEQYF. The rearrangement uses TRBV5-6 and TRBJ2-7; D remains ambiguous. The CDR3 extends over 12 amino acids. V was trimmed by 1 base and J by 1 base, leaving 3 bases between them. Germline lookup yields CDR1 SGHDT and CDR2 YYEEEE.

The chain uses TRBV28 and TRBJ2-3, with 8 nucleotides matching TRBD2. V lost 6 bases and J lost 0; bases outside the gene matches: 5. Per germline, CDR1 MDHEN and CDR2 SYDVKM. This CDR3 spans 15 amino acids. This CDR3 reads CASSHSGASTDTQYF. The CDR3 coding sequence is TGTGCCAGCAGCCATAGCGGGGCTAGCACAGATACGCAGTATTTT.

The sample holds a few counts of this clone. The V and J genes are TRBV6-6 and TRBJ2-2; TRBD2 aligns across 7 bases. The germline V gene encodes CDR1 MNHNY and CDR2 SVGAGI (reference sequence). This CDR3 contains 17 residues. The V segment lost 5 bases and the J segment 1 base; nucleotides outside the gene matches: 10. The CDR3 spells CASSGSFTGGNTGELFF. The CDR3 DNA follows: TGTGCCAGCAGTGGATCCTTTACGGGAGGGAACACCGGGGAGCTGTTTTTT.

The chain employs TRBV2 and TRBJ1-1; 10 bases agree with TRBD1. The J segment lost 4 bases and the V segment lost 7 bases, leaving 3 bases of the junction unmatched. The CDR3 has 13 amino acids. Germline V gene lookup returns CDR1 SNHLY and CDR2 FYNNEI. The CDR3 DNA reads TGTGCCAGCACAGGACAGGGGGTCACTGAAGCTTTCTTT. Translating it yields CASTGQGVTEAFF.

The genes are TRBV20-1 and TRBJ2-1; 10 nucleotides agree with TRBD1. The junction had 6 bases not matched to a gene; V was cut back by 3 bases and J by 4 bases. CDR3 length equals 15 residues. Germline V CDR1 and CDR2: DFQATT, SNEGSKA (reference sequence). In DNA, the CDR3 is TGCAGTGCTAGTCCGACAGGGGGCGCTTACAATGAGCAGTTCTTC. Translation gives CSASPTGGAYNEQFF.

The chain carries TRBV28 and TRBJ2-7; 7 positions match TRBD1. The trim removed 7 bases at V and 5 bases at J, leaving 2 bases unmatched. Germline CDR1 and CDR2: MDHEN and SYDVKM. The CDR3 is 11 amino acids. CDR3 sequence reads: CASNTGDEQYF. The CDR3 DNA follows: TGTGCCAGCAATACAGGGGACGAGCAGTACTTC. Combining the CDR3 with reference TRBV28 and TRBJ2-7 gives the whole variable domain DVKVTQSSRYLVKRTGEKVFLECVQDMDHENMFWYRQDPGLGLRLIYFSYDVKMKEKGDIPEGYSVSREKKERFSLILESASTNQTSMYLCASNTGDEQYFGPGTRLTVT.

The chain is built from TRBV6-5 and TRBJ2-5, with D possibly matching TRBD2 (5 bases). CDR3 size: 15 residues. Trimming removed 5 bases from V and 5 bases from J, with 18 bases in between. Germline V lookup: CDR1 MNHEY, CDR2 SVGAGI. CDR3 nucleotide sequence: TGTGCCAGCAGTCCCCACCCCCTAGCATGGGAGACCCAGTACTTC. Its protein is CASSPHPLAWETQYF.

This clone was detected a few times. The genes are TRBV6-5 and TRBJ2-7; 7 bases align to TRBD1. V lost 11 bases and J lost 6; bases outside the gene matches: 16. In germline, CDR1 is MNHEY, CDR2 SVGAGI. This CDR3 contains 14 residues. Written as DNA, the CDR3 is TGTGCCGGAAGACAGGGTACGTCTAAGGGCGAGCAGTACTTC. Protein product: CAGRQGTSKGEQYF.

The chain is built from TRBV5-6 and TRBJ2-1; 7 bases agree with TRBD2. The CDR3 is made up of 14 amino acids. Trimming cost V 8 bases and J 10 bases; bases outside gene matches: 15. Germline V gene sequence: CDR1 SGHDT, CDR2 YYEEEE. DNA of the CDR3: TGTGCCAGTGCGGGGGTGGACGGGAACCGCGAGCAGTTCTTC. Protein: CASAGVDGNREQFF.

J is TRBJ1-5 and V is TRBV28; the D gene is possibly TRBD1 (5 bases). V gave up 6 bases and J gave up 10 bases, with 19 bases separating them. The germline CDR1 and CDR2 sequences are MDHEN and SYDVKM. The CDR3 consists of 14 residues. Here the CDR3 reads CASSPRRGISPQHF. The CDR3 DNA is TGTGCCAGCAGCCCCCGGCGGGGCATCAGCCCCCAGCATTTT.

In this sample, this clone turned up a few times. The chain employs TRBV5-4 and TRBJ2-7; 8 nucleotides match TRBD2. There are 16 residues in the CDR3. Germline trimming cut 5 bases from V and 5 bases from J; bases unmatched to any gene: 15. The V gene's germline CDR1 is SGHNT and CDR2 YYREEE (reference sequence). CDR3 region: CASSSGGAGGSHEQYF. Written as DNA, the CDR3 is TGTGCCAGCAGTTCTGGAGGGGCGGGAGGAAGCCACGAGCAGTACTTC. The whole variable domain, remainder taken from reference TRBV5-4 and TRBJ2-7, is ETGVTQSPTHLIKTRGQQVTLRCSSQSGHNTVSWYQQALGQGPQFIFQYYREEENGRGNFPPRFSGLQFPNYSSELNVNALELDDSALYLCASSSGGAGGSHEQYFGPGTRLTVT.

The J gene is TRBJ2-5, the V gene TRBV24-1; 9 bases match TRBD2. The CDR3 extends over 15 amino acids. The ends lost 3 bases at V and 5 bases at J; junction bases unmatched: 6. The germline V gene encodes CDR1 KGHDR and CDR2 SFDVKD. The CDR3 coding sequence is TGTGCCACCAGTGATGGTGCGGGGGGGCTGGAGACCCAGTACTTC. Protein product: CATSDGAGGLETQYF.

The V and J genes are TRBV6-5 and TRBJ2-1, with TRBD2 matching over 8 bases. CDR3 length: 13 residues. Germline CDR1 is MNHEY and CDR2 is SVGAGI. The CDR3 here is CAREGGAYNEQFF. CDR3 nucleotides: TGTGCACGGGAGGGAGGAGCCTACAATGAGCAGTTCTTC.

The J gene is TRBJ1-1, the V gene TRBV2; no clear D gene. Germline lookup yields CDR1 SNHLY and CDR2 FYNNEI. The CDR3 spans 14 residues. Trimming pared 2 bases from V and 0 bases from J, leaving 7 bases between. CDR3 bases: TGTGCCAGCAGTGAAAACACCTTGAACACTGAAGCTTTCTTT. Translating it yields CASSENTLNTEAFF.

This chain uses TRBV19 with TRBJ2-5; 8 nucleotides agree with TRBD1. Germline V gene data show CDR1 as LNHDA and CDR2 as SQIVND (reference sequence). Trimming cost V 3 bases and J 5 bases; bases outside gene matches: 8. The length of the CDR3 is 15 residues. CDR3 loop: CASSIAAGGGETQYF. CDR3 in DNA: TGTGCCAGTAGTATCGCCGCAGGGGGCGGGGAGACCCAGTACTTC.

This chain joins TRBV6-2 or TRBV6-3 and TRBJ2-7, with D maybe TRBD2 (6 bases). This CDR3 is 16 amino acids long. The V end was cut by 4 bases, the J end by 0 bases, with 16 bases between. Germline-derived CDR1 and CDR2 are MNHEY and SVGEGT. CDR3 sequence: CASSLLGWRASYEQYF. The CDR3 region has the DNA TGTGCCAGCAGTTTACTAGGATGGAGGGCCTCCTACGAGCAGTACTTC.

The V and J genes are TRBV5-4 and TRBJ2-5; no reliable D call. CDR3 length: 14 residues. Germline V gene sequence: CDR1 SGHNT, CDR2 YYREEE (reference sequence). V lost 0 bases and J 1 base, leaving 7 bases between the germline ends. Here the CDR3 reads CASSLGQAQETQYF. In DNA form, the CDR3 reads TGTGCCAGCAGCTTGGGGCAGGCCCAAGAGACCCAGTACTTC.

The count of this clone is one. The V gene is TRBV27, the J gene TRBJ1-6; D unclear. The CDR3 totals 16 residues. The germline gives CDR1 MNHEY, CDR2 SMNVEV (reference sequence). Trimming left V 0 bases short and J 7 bases short, with 13 bases between. The CDR3: CASSLSTTRGNSPLHF. In DNA form, the CDR3 reads TGTGCCAGCAGTTTATCGACCACCCGGGGAAATTCACCCCTCCACTTT.

The chain couples TRBV28 to TRBJ2-2; TRBD2 aligns across 11 bases. V lost 5 bases and J lost 4; bases outside the gene matches: 12. The CDR3 covers 18 residues. CDR1 is MDHEN and CDR2 is SYDVKM in the germline V gene. CDR3 in amino acids: CASSEGVLAGAFTGELFF. CDR3 nucleotides: TGTGCCAGCAGTGAAGGGGTACTAGCGGGAGCGTTCACCGGGGAGCTGTTTTTT. The full variable domain, completed using reference TRBV28 and TRBJ2-2, is DVKVTQSSRYLVKRTGEKVFLECVQDMDHENMFWYRQDPGLGLRLIYFSYDVKMKEKGDIPEGYSVSREKKERFSLILESASTNQTSMYLCASSEGVLAGAFTGELFFGEGSRLTVL.